The entry below gives a single T cell receptor beta chain sequence along with its context. Its specificity is not known. The CDR3 covers 13 residues. The germline V gene has CDR1 MNHEY and CDR2 SMNVEV (reference sequence). V was clipped by 6 bases and J by 7 bases; unmatched bases: 8. This specimen belongs to a study of Ad26.COV2.S vaccination and SARS-CoV-2 variants. On the study more broadly: Enrollment placed the donor in the COV1001 Ad26.COV2.S trial arm. Once or twice, 56 days apart, Ad26.COV2.S was delivered intramuscularly.

The sample's treatment: some 19 received Ad26.COV2.S at low or high dose, single or two shots; about 5 received placebo; per-sample allocation not given. Sampling occurred on day 63 after the first vaccine or placebo injection. A Boston donor was an adult aged 18-55 years. Regarding the study as a whole: Similar non-spike TCR breadth was seen in vaccine and placebo recipients.

Only in-frame clones appear in the TCRdb table, and some are missing; sequencing was by immunoSEQ multiplex PCR. The sample consists of hundreds of thousands of clones, about 88% of them appearing once. The TCR sequence derives from a person aged 18-65 years who received the Ad26.COV2.S COVID-19 vaccine or a placebo. The chain recombines TRBV27 with TRBJ1-2; 7 bases are shared with TRBD1. Sequences were derived from peripheral blood, sampled in a trial of Ad26.COV2.S vaccine versus placebo. CDR3 bases: TGTGCCAGCAGGACAGGGAGGGTTAGTGGCTACACCTTC. It yields the protein CASRTGRVSGYTF.